Below, 18 T cell receptor beta chains from the same sample are listed, as sequenced in a study of vaccination effects on CD4 cells after COVID-19 (dated by TCRdb to 2022 to 2024). In the ViraFEST assay, PBMC were stimulated with viral peptide pools, and antigen-specific CD4+ T cell clonotypes were then identified by expansion using TCR sequencing. After around 10 days of culture, CD4+ T cells were isolated with the EasySep CD4+ T cell isolation kit. Two doses of either the BNT162b2 or the mRNA-1273 mRNA SARS-CoV-2 vaccine were administered to participants. The library was built by means of the immunoSEQ multiplex PCR assay. TCRdb retrieved this table from immuneACCESS and kept in-frame rearrangements only. Not all clones are present; in checked studies, unresolved V genes account for under half, and no reason is known for the remainder. This sample is represented by roughly 43,000 clones; around 74% of them were singletons. The top ten hold approximately 16% of the sample.

No antigen has been identified for these receptors. Here the sequenced sample was CD4+ T cells from PBMCs cultured with HCoV-OC43 spike peptides, taken after COVID-19 vaccination. The cell subset or site label, as the study defines it: HCoV-OC43 spike overlapping peptide pool stimulation. Receptors were obtained from a human donor who received a COVID-19 vaccine.

The chain employs TRBV27 and TRBJ2-3; 14 positions agree with TRBD2. The CDR3 is made up of 18 amino acids. Germline loops: CDR1 MNHEY, CDR2 SMNVEV (reference sequence). V shed 3 bases and J 1 base; nucleotides not matched to a gene: 6. CDR3 nucleotides: TGTGCCAGCAGTTTGCAGCGACTAGCGGGGGGGGGCACAGATACGCAGTATTTT. Its translation is CASSLQRLAGGGTDTQYF.

This chain connects TRBV4-1 to TRBJ2-3; the D call may be TRBD1 or TRBD2 (5 bases each). Trimming cost V 4 bases and J 0 bases, with 14 bases left between them. Germline V gene sequence: CDR1 MGHRA, CDR2 YSYEKL. CDR3 length equals 16 residues. For the CDR3, the DNA is TGCGCCAGCAGCCGGAACCGGGGCGCGAGCACAGATACGCAGTATTTT. It encodes CASSRNRGASTDTQYF.

The V call is TRBV9, the J call TRBJ1-1, with 8 nucleotides matching TRBD1. V shed 0 bases, J shed 4 bases, and the junction held 11 bases outside the gene matches. The germline gives CDR1 SGDLS, CDR2 YYNGEE. The CDR3 runs 17 residues. CDR3 coding DNA: TGTGCCAGCAGCGTAGCGGGGGTGATCGACAGGGGCACTGAAGCTTTCTTT. It translates to CASSVAGVIDRGTEAFF.

CDR3 region: CASSVVWGVGYNEQFF. DNA for the CDR3: TGTGCCAGCAGCGTAGTCTGGGGAGTAGGCTACAATGAGCAGTTCTTC. The chain recombines TRBV9 with TRBJ2-1, with a weak D call TRBD2 (5 bases). The germline V and J ends were trimmed by 0 bases and 3 bases, with 13 bases remaining between them. The germline V gene encodes CDR1 SGDLS and CDR2 YYNGEE. CDR3 length: 16 amino acids.

This chain joins TRBV27 and TRBJ1-2, with 7 bases lining up with TRBD1. With 5 bases clipped from V and 8 bases from J, the junction kept 17 bases outside the gene matches. CDR1 and CDR2 from the germline V gene are MNHEY and SMNVEV (reference sequence). This CDR3 spans 16 amino acids. The CDR3 bases are TGTGCCAGCAGTCGCGCGGGGGACAGAGGGAAGGGAGGCTACACCTTC. Protein sequence: CASSRAGDRGKGGYTF.

The V gene is TRBV4-1, the J gene TRBJ2-7; 7 nucleotides align to TRBD1. V dropped 0 bases and J dropped 9; count of bases not matched to a gene: 11. This CDR3 has 15 residues. The germline V gene has CDR1 MGHRA and CDR2 YSYEKL. CDR3 amino acids: CASSQESRGLVWQYF. In DNA, the CDR3 is TGCGCCAGCAGCCAAGAGTCCAGGGGGTTGGTGTGGCAGTACTTC.

The chain carries TRBV18 and TRBJ2-5; D uncertain. The CDR3 spans 13 residues. In germline, CDR1 is KGHSH, CDR2 LQKENI. Trimming took 2 bases from V and 2 from J, leaving 6 bases between them. CDR3: CASSPVEQETQYF. DNA for the CDR3: TGTGCCAGCTCACCAGTAGAGCAAGAGACCCAGTACTTC. Full variable domain (remainder filled in from reference TRBV18 and TRBJ2-5): NAGVMQNPRHLVRRRGQEARLRCSPMKGHSHVYWYRQLPEEGLKFMVYLQKENIIDESGMPKERFSAEFPKEGPSILRIQQVVRGDSAAYFCASSPVEQETQYFGPGTRLLVL.

This chain joins TRBV14 and TRBJ1-1; the match to TRBD1 covers 9 bases. After removal of 4 bases from V and 3 bases from J, the junction contained 9 bases not matched to a gene. The CDR3 has 16 residues. Germline lookup yields CDR1 SGHDN and CDR2 FVKESK. The CDR3 DNA follows: TGTGCCAGCAGCCGAGAACCGGACAGGGGTTACACTGAAGCTTTCTTT. This encodes CASSREPDRGYTEAFF.

The chain employs TRBV7-7 and TRBJ2-3, with D perhaps matching TRBD1 or TRBD2 (5 bases each). The V end was cut by 8 bases, the J end by 1 base, with 10 bases between. The CDR3 is made up of 13 amino acids. Germline V gene lookup returns CDR1 SSHAT and CDR2 FNYEAQ (reference sequence). In DNA form, the CDR3 reads TGTGCCAGCCAGGGTAGCGGCACAGATACGCAGTATTTT. Translated: CASQGSGTDTQYF.

The V gene is TRBV7-9, the J gene TRBJ2-1; D ambiguous. The CDR3 is made up of 16 amino acids. Trimming took off 5 bases at V and 5 bases at J, with 19 bases between the two ends. The germline gives CDR1 SEHNR, CDR2 FQNEAQ (reference sequence). CDR3 nucleotide sequence: TGTGCCAGCAGCAAACTTTTATCGTCTTTAAACAATGAGCAGTTCTTC. Translating gives CASSKLLSSLNNEQFF.

Concerning this clone itself: The DNA is omitted, as the CDR3 cannot be located on it reliably, and the CDR3 follows TCRdb's listing. The rearrangement joins TRBV4-1 to TRBJ1-2. Germline V CDR1 and CDR2: MGHRA, YSYEKL. The CDR3 spans 14 amino acids, including both terminal residues. Here the CDR3 reads CASSQVSVGRGSTF.

This clone was seen once. V is TRBV29-1 and J is TRBJ2-3; tentatively, D is TRBD1 (5 bases). This CDR3 spans 14 amino acids. Trimming removed 7 bases from V and 0 bases from J, with 14 bases in between. Per germline, CDR1 SQVTM and CDR2 ANQGSEA. The CDR3, as DNA: TGCAGCGCCCTACGGACACTGAGCACAGATACGCAGTATTTT. It is translated as CSALRTLSTDTQYF.

This chain joins TRBV6-5 and TRBJ2-3; D gene uncertain. The CDR3 is 15 residues long. The germline CDR1 and CDR2 sequences are MNHEY and SVGAGI. Between the trimmed V and J ends, which lost 6 bases and 0 bases, there was a span of 13 bases. The CDR3 here is CASRGHDSSTDTQYF. The CDR3 DNA follows: TGTGCCAGCAGGGGTCATGATTCTAGCACAGATACGCAGTATTTT.

The chain is built from TRBV6-5 and TRBJ1-2; the D is unclear. The CDR3 contains 14 residues. V was pared by 2 bases and J by 3 bases, with 10 bases between. The germline V gene encodes CDR1 MNHEY and CDR2 SVGAGI. CDR3 nucleotides: TGTGCCAGCAGTTACGGGGTGGAGCACTATGGCTACACCTTC. Translation: CASSYGVEHYGYTF.

The rearrangement uses TRBV6-6 and TRBJ2-7, with D tentatively TRBD1 or TRBD2 (5 bases each). With 5 bases removed from V and 0 bases from J, the gap between germline ends came to 14 bases. CDR1 is MNHNY and CDR2 is SVGAGI in the germline V gene (reference sequence). This CDR3 spans 15 amino acids. The DNA for the CDR3 is TGTGCCAGCAGTGTCTCCGGGACCCCCTCCTACGAGCAGTACTTC. Amino acids: CASSVSGTPSYEQYF.

The chain carries TRBV5-4 and TRBJ2-1; TRBD2 matches 11 bases. The CDR3 is 15 amino acids. The trim removed 5 bases at V and 4 bases at J, leaving 5 bases unmatched. Germline CDR1 is SGHNT and CDR2 is YYREEE (reference sequence). The CDR3 bases are TGTGCCAGCAGTTCCGGACTAGCGGGTTACAATGAGCAGTTCTTC. The encoded protein is CASSSGLAGYNEQFF.

This chain connects TRBV9 to TRBJ2-1; D is unclear. The length of the CDR3 is 15 residues. Looked up from germline, CDR1 is SGDLS and CDR2 is YYNGEE. V gave up 6 bases and J gave up 0 bases, with 13 bases separating them. The CDR3 region is CASTEGLSSYNEQFF. The CDR3 nucleotides are TGTGCCAGCACCGAAGGGCTAAGCTCCTACAATGAGCAGTTCTTC. The whole variable domain, filled in from reference TRBV9 and TRBJ2-1, reads DSGVTQTPKHLITATGQRVTLRCSPRSGDLSVYWYQQSLDQGLQFLIQYYNGEERAKGNILERFSAQQFPDLHSELNLSSLELGDSALYFCASTEGLSSYNEQFFGPGTRLTVL.

V gene TRBV7-8 combines with J gene TRBJ1-5; D may be TRBD1 (5 bases). Germline-derived CDR1 and CDR2 are SGHVS and FQNEAQ. Trimming removed 5 bases at V and 5 bases at J, with 19 bases between. The CDR3 spans 16 residues. In DNA form, the CDR3 reads TGTGCCAGCAGCCCACTCAACCCAGGGACGCATCAGCCCCAGCATTTT. Amino acids: CASSPLNPGTHQPQHF.